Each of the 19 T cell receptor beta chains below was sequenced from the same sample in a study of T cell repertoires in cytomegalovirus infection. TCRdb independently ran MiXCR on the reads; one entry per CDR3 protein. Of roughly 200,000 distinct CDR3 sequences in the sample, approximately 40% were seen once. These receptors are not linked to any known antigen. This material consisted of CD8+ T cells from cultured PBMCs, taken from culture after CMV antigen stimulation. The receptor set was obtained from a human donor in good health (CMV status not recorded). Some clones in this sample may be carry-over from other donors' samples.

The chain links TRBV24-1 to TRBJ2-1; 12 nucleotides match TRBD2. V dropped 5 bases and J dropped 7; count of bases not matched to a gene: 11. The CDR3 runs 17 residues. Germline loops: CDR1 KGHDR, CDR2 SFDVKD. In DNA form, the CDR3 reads TGTGCCACCAGTGGGGCTAGCGGGAGGGCCATGTTGAATGAGCAGTTCTTC. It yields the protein CATSGASGRAMLNEQFF.

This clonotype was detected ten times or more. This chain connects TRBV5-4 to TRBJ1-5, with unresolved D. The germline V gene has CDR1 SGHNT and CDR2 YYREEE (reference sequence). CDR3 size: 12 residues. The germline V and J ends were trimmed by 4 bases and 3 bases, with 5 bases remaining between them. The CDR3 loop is CASSTPNQPQHF. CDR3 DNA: TGTGCCAGCAGCACCCCCAATCAGCCCCAGCATTTT.

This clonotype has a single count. The CDR3 nucleotides read TGTGCCAGCAGTCTACAGGGTCGCGGCACCGGGGAGCTGTTTTTT. It encodes CASSLQGRGTGELFF. V usage is TRBV27 and J usage is TRBJ2-2; the D gene is possibly TRBD1 (6 bases). Trimming removed 5 bases at V and 4 bases at J, with 14 bases between. The V gene's germline CDR1 is MNHEY and CDR2 SMNVEV (reference sequence). The CDR3 is 15 residues long.

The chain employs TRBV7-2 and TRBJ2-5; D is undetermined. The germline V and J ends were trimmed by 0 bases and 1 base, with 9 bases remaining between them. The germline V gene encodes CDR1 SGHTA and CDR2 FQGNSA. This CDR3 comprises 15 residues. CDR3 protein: CASSLARRSQETQYF. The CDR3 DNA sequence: TGTGCCAGCAGCTTAGCGCGTCGCTCCCAAGAGACCCAGTACTTC.

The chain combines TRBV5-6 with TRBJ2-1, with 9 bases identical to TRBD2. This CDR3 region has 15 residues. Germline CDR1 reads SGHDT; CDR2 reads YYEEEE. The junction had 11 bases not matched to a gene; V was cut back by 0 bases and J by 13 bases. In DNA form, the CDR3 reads TGTGCCAGCAGCTTGGGAGCGGGGGGCCACTATAGTCAGTTCTTC. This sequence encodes CASSLGAGGHYSQFF. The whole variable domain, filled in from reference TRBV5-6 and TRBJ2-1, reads DAGVTQSPTHLIKTRGQQVTLRCSPKSGHDTVSWYQQALGQGPQFIFQYYEEEERQRGNFPDRFSGHQFPNYSSELNVNALLLGDSALYLCASSLGAGGHYSQFFGPGTRLTVL.

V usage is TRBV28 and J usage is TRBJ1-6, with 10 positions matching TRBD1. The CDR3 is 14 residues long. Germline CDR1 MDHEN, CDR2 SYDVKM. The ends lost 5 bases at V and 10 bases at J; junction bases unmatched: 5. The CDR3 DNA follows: TGTGCCAGCAGTGGGACAGGGGTAGGCTCACCCCTCCACTTT. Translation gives CASSGTGVGSPLHF. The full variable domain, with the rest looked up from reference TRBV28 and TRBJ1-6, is DVKVTQSSRYLVKRTGEKVFLECVQDMDHENMFWYRQDPGLGLRLIYFSYDVKMKEKGDIPEGYSVSREKKERFSLILESASTNQTSMYLCASSGTGVGSPLHFGNGTRLTVT.

As DNA, the CDR3 is TGTGCCAGCCTTAGCGCCAATAGGGATACGCAGTATTTT. It codes for CASLSANRDTQYF. The chain combines TRBV10-3 with TRBJ2-3, with D possibly being TRBD2 (5 bases). Deletions cut 10 bases from V and 6 bases from J, with 17 bases between. Germline CDR1 and CDR2: ENHRY and SYGVKD. This CDR3 comprises 13 residues.

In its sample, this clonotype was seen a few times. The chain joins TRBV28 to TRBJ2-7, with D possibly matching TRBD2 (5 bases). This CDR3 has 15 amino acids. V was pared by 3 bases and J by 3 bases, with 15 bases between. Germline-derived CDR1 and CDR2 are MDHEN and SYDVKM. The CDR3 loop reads CASSFPRGSIYEQYF. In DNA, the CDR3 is TGTGCCAGCAGTTTCCCCCGGGGTTCTATCTACGAGCAGTACTTC.

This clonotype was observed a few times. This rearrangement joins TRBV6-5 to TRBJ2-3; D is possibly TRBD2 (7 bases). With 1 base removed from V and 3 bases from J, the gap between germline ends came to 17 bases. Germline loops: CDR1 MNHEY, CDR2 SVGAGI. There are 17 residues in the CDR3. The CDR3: CASSYLERGGRTDTQYF. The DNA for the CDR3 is TGTGCCAGCAGTTACTTAGAAAGGGGGGGCAGGACAGATACGCAGTATTTT.

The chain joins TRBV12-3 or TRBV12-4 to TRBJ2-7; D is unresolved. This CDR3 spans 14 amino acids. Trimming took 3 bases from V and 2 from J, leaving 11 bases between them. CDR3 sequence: CASSFKDGTYEQYF. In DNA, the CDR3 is TGTGCCAGCAGTTTTAAGGACGGAACCTACGAGCAGTACTTC.

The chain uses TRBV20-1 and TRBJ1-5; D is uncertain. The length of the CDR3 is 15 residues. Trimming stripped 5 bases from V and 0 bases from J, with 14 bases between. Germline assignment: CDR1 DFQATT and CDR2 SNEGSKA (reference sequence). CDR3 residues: CSARPARDSNQPQHF. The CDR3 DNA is TGCAGTGCTCGACCGGCGCGGGATAGCAATCAGCCCCAGCATTTT.

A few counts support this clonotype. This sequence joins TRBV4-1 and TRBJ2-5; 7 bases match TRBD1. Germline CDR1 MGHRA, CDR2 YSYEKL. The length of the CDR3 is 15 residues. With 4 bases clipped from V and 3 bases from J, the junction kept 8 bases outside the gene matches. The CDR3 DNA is TGCGCCAGCAGCCGTCGACAGGGAGATGAAGAGACCCAGTACTTC. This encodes CASSRRQGDEETQYF.

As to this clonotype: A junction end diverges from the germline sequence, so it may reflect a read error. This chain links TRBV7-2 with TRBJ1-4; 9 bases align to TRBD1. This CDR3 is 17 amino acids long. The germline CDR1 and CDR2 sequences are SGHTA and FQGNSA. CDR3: CASSQGNRGLTNEILFF. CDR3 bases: TGTGCCAGCAGCCAAGGGAACAGGGGGCTTACTAATGAAATACTGTTTTTT.

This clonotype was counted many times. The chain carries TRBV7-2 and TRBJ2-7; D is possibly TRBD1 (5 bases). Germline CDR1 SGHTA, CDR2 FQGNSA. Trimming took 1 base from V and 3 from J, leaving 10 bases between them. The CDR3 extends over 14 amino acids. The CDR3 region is CASSLVVDSYEQYF. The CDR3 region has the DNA TGTGCCAGCAGCTTAGTCGTAGACAGCTACGAGCAGTACTTC.

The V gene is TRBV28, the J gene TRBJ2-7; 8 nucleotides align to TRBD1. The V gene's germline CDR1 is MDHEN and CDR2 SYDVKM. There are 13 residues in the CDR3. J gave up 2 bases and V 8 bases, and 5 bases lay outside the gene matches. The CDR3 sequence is CASSPTGAYEQYF. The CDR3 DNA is TGTGCCAGCTCCCCGACAGGGGCCTACGAGCAGTACTTC.

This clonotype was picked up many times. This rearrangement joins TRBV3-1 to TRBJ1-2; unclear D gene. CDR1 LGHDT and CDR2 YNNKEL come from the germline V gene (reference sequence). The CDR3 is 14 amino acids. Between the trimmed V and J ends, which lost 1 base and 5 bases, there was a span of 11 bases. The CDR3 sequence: CASSQAPHKYGYTF. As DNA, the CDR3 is TGTGCCAGCAGCCAAGCGCCACATAAATATGGCTACACCTTC.

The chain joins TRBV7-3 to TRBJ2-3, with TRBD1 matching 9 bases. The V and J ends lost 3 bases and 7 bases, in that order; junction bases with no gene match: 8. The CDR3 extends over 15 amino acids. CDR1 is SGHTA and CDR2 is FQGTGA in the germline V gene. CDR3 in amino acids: CASSFPGTGINTQYF. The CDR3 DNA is TGTGCCAGCAGCTTTCCCGGGACAGGGATAAATACGCAGTATTTT.

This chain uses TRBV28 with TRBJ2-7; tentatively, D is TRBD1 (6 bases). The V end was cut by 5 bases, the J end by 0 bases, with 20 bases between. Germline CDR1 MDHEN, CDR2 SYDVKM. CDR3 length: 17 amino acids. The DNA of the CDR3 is TGTGCCAGCAGTCCTAGGACAGCCCATCTTAACTCCTACGAGCAGTACTTC. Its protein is CASSPRTAHLNSYEQYF.

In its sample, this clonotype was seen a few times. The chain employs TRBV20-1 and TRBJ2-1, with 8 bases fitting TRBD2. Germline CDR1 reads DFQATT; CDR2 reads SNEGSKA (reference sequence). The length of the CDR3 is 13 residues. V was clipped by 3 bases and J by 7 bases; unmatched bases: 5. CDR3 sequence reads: CSASLLAGNEQFF. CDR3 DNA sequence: TGCAGTGCTAGTCTGCTAGCGGGTAATGAGCAGTTCTTC.